The 13 T cell receptor beta chains below come from one sample, sequenced in a study of CD8 T cells in Susac syndrome. Random hexamers primed reverse transcription of about 0.5 to 1 ug RNA. TCRdb independently ran MiXCR on the immunoSEQ multiplex PCR reads; one entry per CDR3 protein. The sample has a few hundred thousand distinct CDR3 sequences, 80% to 90% seen once. Sequenced: CD8+ T cells from PBMCs. These receptors all stem from a human donor with multiple sclerosis.

The chain uses TRBV7-9 and TRBJ1-2; D gene unclear. V lost 2 bases, J lost 0 bases, and 10 bases lay in between. Germline CDR1 and CDR2: SEHNR and FQNEAQ (reference sequence). CDR3 length: 15 residues. CDR3 DNA sequence: TGTGCCAGCAGCTTAAGGGCTGGAGCTAACTATGGCTACACCTTC. Its protein product is CASSLRAGANYGYTF.

This clonotype was seen only a few times. V usage is TRBV29-1 and J usage is TRBJ2-1; TRBD2 agrees at 9 bases. CDR3 length equals 13 residues. Germline CDR1 reads SQVTM; CDR2 reads ANQGSEA. V was pared by 7 bases and J by 3 bases, with 4 bases of the junction left unmatched. CDR3 in DNA: TGCAGCGCGCGGGAGGGCCTCTACAATGAGCAGTTCTTC. Protein: CSAREGLYNEQFF.

The J gene is TRBJ1-5, the V gene TRBV4-1; the D is unclear. Germline CDR1 is MGHRA and CDR2 is YSYEKL. Trimming pared 1 base from V and 10 bases from J, leaving 5 bases between. The CDR3 runs 11 residues. CDR3 DNA: TGCGCCAGCAGCCAAGGGGGTCCCCAGCATTTT. Protein product: CASSQGGPQHF.

In this sample, this clonotype turned up a few times. The chain has TRBV6-1 and TRBJ2-7; 7 bases map to TRBD2. Germline V CDR1 and CDR2: MNHNS, SASEGT. Germline trimming cut 6 bases from V and 4 bases from J; bases unmatched to any gene: 3. This CDR3 is built from 12 residues. The CDR3 bases are TGTGCCAGCAGAGATAGCGGGTACGAGCAGTACTTC. Its protein is CASRDSGYEQYF.

This chain uses TRBV5-5 with TRBJ2-3; D may match TRBD1 or TRBD2 (5 bases each). The V end lost 4 bases, the J end lost 0 bases, and 12 bases lay between the germline ends. Germline values: CDR1 SGHKS, CDR2 YYEKEE (reference sequence). CDR3 size: 15 residues. The CDR3 protein is CASSGTVTSTDTQYF. CDR3 coding DNA: TGTGCCAGCAGCGGGACGGTAACTAGCACAGATACGCAGTATTTT.

The genes are TRBV6-1 and TRBJ1-1; D may be TRBD1 (5 bases). With 8 bases removed from V and 3 bases from J, the gap between germline ends came to 22 bases. Germline V lookup: CDR1 MNHNS, CDR2 SASEGT. CDR3 size: 16 residues. The DNA of the CDR3 is TGTGCCAGCGGCCCCAGCCGGGGGGAAGTATACACTGAAGCTTTCTTT. Amino acids: CASGPSRGEVYTEAFF.

The chain uses TRBV7-9 and TRBJ2-1; weak D call: TRBD2 (5 bases). Deletions cut 2 bases from V and 14 bases from J, with 13 bases between. This CDR3 is 12 amino acids long. The germline CDR1 and CDR2 sequences are SEHNR and FQNEAQ (reference sequence). CDR3 region: CASSLSPAREFF. In nucleotides, the CDR3 is TGTGCCAGCAGCTTAAGTCCGGCGAGGGAGTTCTTC.

The chain links TRBV7-3 to TRBJ2-1; 7 bases match TRBD2. V shed 4 bases and J 2 bases; nucleotides not matched to a gene: 5. The CDR3 consists of 15 residues. The germline CDR1 and CDR2 sequences are SGHTA and FQGTGA. This CDR3 reads CASSSASGPYNEQFF. The CDR3 coding sequence is TGTGCCAGCAGCTCGGCTAGCGGCCCCTACAATGAGCAGTTCTTC.

V gene TRBV29-1 combines with J gene TRBJ1-2; 7 bases map to TRBD1. CDR3 length: 15 residues. V lost 7 bases, J lost 4 bases, and 15 bases stayed unmatched. Germline lookup yields CDR1 SQVTM and CDR2 ANQGSEA. The CDR3 DNA is TGCAGCGGTAGGACAGGAGAGGGCGTCGGCTATGGCTACACCTTC. The encoded protein is CSGRTGEGVGYGYTF.

This chain links TRBV6-6 with TRBJ1-1; D gene uncertain. V gave up 0 bases and J gave up 1 base, with 9 bases separating them. This CDR3 region has 15 residues. Germline loops: CDR1 MNHNY, CDR2 SVGAGI (reference sequence). The CDR3 DNA reads TGTGCCAGCAGTTACTCAATAGGAAGGAACACTGAAGCTTTCTTT. Translated: CASSYSIGRNTEAFF.

The rearrangement uses TRBV30 and TRBJ1-1, with D hard to call. V was cut by 0 bases and J by 6 bases, with 5 bases left in between. CDR1 is GTSNPN, CDR2 SVGIG, per germline (reference sequence). The CDR3 covers 11 residues. The CDR3 spells CAWSVLAEAFF. The CDR3 DNA sequence: TGTGCCTGGAGTGTACTTGCTGAAGCTTTCTTT.

This chain links TRBV7-9 with TRBJ2-3; D is perhaps TRBD2 (6 bases). Germline CDR1 and CDR2: SEHNR and FQNEAQ (reference sequence). Trimming removed 6 bases from V and 10 bases from J, with 20 bases in between. This CDR3 is built from 14 residues. CDR3 region: CASRPSWMGEAQYF. The CDR3 DNA sequence: TGTGCCAGCAGACCGAGCTGGATGGGGGAGGCGCAGTATTTT.

The chain combines TRBV2 with TRBJ1-1, with D perhaps TRBD1 (6 bases). Trimming stripped 6 bases from V and 1 base from J, with 12 bases between. The germline V gene has CDR1 SNHLY and CDR2 FYNNEI. This CDR3 has 14 residues. In DNA, the CDR3 is TGTGCCAGCAGATCCGGGACATCGAACACTGAAGCTTTCTTT. It yields the protein CASRSGTSNTEAFF.